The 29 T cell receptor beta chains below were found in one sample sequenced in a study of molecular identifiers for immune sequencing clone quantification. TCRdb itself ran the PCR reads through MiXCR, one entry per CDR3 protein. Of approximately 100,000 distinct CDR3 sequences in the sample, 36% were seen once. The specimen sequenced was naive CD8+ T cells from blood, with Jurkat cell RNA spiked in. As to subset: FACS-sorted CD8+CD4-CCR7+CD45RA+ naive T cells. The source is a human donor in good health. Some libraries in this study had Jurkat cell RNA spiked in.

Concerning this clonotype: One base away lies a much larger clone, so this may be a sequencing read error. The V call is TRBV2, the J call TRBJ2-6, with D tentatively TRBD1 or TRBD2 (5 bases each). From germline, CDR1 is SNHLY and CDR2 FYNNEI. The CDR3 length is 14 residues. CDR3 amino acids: CASTPGSGAIVLTF. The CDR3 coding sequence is TGTGCCAGCACTCCGGGGTCTGGGGCCATCGTCCTGACTTTC.

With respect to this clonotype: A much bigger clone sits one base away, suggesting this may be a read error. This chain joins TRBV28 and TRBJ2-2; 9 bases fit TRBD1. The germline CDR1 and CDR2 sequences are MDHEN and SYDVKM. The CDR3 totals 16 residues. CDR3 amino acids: CASSPPQGARTWELFF. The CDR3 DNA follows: TGTGCCAGCAGTCCCCCACAGGGGGCGCGCACCTGGGAGCTGTTTTTT.

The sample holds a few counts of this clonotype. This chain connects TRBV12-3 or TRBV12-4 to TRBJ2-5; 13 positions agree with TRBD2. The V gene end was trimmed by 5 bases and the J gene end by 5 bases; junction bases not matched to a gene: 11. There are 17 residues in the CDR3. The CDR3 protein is CASSLLPGLAGRETQYF. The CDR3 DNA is TGTGCCAGCAGTCTACTCCCGGGACTAGCGGGGAGGGAGACCCAGTACTTC.

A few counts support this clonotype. The CDR3 protein is CASSLGTGRHEQYF. CDR3 DNA sequence: TGTGCCAGCAGCCTAGGTACAGGGCGCCACGAGCAGTACTTC. The chain carries TRBV7-9 and TRBJ2-7; D perhaps matches TRBD1 (6 bases). V was shortened by 5 bases and J by 5 bases, with 16 bases between the two germline ends. Germline CDR1 is SEHNR and CDR2 is FQNEAQ (reference sequence). The CDR3 contains 14 residues.

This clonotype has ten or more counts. The CDR3 DNA follows: TGTGCCAGCAGTTTCGGGACAGCCCAAGAGACCCAGTACTTC. Translating gives CASSFGTAQETQYF. The chain is built from TRBV28 and TRBJ2-5, with 7 bases fitting TRBD1. Trimming took 3 bases from V and 1 from J; bases not matched to a gene: 2. The CDR3 extends over 14 amino acids. CDR1 and CDR2 from the germline V gene are MDHEN and SYDVKM.

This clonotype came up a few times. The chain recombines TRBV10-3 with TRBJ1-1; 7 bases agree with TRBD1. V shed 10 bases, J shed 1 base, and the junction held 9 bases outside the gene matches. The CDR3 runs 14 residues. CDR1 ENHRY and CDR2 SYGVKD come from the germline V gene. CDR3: CATRGDESNTEAFF. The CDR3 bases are TGTGCCACCAGGGGGGATGAATCGAACACTGAAGCTTTCTTT.

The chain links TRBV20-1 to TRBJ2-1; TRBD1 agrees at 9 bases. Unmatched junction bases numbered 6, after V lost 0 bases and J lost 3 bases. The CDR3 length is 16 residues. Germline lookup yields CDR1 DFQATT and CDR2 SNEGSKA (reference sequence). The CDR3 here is CSARDWDRAIYNEQFF. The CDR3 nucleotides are TGCAGTGCTAGAGACTGGGACAGGGCCATCTACAATGAGCAGTTCTTC.

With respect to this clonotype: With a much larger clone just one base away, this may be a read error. CDR3 DNA: TGTGCCAGTAGTCTGGCCAGGCTCACAGATACGCAGTATTTT. As protein: CASSLARLTDTQYF. This chain uses TRBV19 with TRBJ2-3; no clear D gene. The germline V gene has CDR1 LNHDA and CDR2 SQIVND (reference sequence). V lost 5 bases and J lost 2, with 11 bases in between. CDR3 length: 14 amino acids.

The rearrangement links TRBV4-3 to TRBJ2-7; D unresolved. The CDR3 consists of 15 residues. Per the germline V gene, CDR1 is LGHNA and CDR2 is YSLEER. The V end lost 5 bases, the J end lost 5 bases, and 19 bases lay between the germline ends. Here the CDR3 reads CASSVHVLSTNEQYF. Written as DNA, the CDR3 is TGCGCCAGCAGCGTACACGTTCTAAGCACCAACGAGCAGTACTTC.

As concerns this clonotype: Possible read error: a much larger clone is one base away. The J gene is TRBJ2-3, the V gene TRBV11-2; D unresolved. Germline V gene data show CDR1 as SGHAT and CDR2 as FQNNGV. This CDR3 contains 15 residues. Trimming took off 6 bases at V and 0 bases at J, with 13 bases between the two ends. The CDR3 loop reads CASSLVGSSTDTQYF. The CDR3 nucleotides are TGTGCCAGCAGTCTAGTCGGGTCTAGCACAGATACGCAGTATTTT. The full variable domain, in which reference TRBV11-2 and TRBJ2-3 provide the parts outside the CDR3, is EAGVAQSPRYKIIEKRQSVAFWCNPISGHATLYWYQQILGQGPKLLIQFQNNGVVDDSQLPKDRFSAERLKGVDSTLKIQPAKLEDSAVYLCASSLVGSSTDTQYFGPGTRLTVL.

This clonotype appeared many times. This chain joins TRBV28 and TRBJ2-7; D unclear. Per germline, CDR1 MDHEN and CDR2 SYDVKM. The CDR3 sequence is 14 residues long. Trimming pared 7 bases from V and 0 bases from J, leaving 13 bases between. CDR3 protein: CASTPTRSSYEQYF. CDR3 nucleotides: TGTGCCAGCACCCCGACTCGGTCCTCCTACGAGCAGTACTTC.

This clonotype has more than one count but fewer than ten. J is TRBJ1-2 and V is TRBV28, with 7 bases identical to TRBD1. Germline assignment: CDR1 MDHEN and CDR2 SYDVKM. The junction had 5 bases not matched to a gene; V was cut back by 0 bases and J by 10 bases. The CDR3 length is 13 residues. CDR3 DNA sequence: TGTGCCAGCAGTTTATGGGGGACAGTACCCTACACCTTC. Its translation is CASSLWGTVPYTF.

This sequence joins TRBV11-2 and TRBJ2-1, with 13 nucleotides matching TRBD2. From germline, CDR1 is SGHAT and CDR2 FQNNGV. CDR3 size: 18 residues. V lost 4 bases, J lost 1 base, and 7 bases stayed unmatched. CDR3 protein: CASSSGLAGKGSYNEQFF. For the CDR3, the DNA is TGTGCCAGCAGCTCGGGACTAGCGGGAAAAGGGTCCTACAATGAGCAGTTCTTC.

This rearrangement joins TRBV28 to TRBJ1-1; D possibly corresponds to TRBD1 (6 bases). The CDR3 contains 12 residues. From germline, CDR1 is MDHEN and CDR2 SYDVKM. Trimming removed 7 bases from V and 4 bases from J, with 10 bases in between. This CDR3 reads CASKATGTEAFF. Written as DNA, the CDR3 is TGTGCCAGCAAAGCGACAGGCACTGAAGCTTTCTTT.

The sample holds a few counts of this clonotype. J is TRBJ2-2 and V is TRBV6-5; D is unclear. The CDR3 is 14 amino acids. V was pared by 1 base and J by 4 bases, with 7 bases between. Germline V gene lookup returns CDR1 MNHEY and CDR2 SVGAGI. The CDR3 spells CASSYFLSTGELFF. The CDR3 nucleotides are TGTGCCAGCAGTTACTTTTTATCCACCGGGGAGCTGTTTTTT.

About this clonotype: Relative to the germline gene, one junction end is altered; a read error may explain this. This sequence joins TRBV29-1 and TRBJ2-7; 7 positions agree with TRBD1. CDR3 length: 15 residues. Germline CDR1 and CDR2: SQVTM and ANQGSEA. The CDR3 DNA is TGCAGCGTTGAAGAAGAAACAGGGGTTTCCTGCGAGCAGTACTTC. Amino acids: CSVEEETGVSCEQYF.

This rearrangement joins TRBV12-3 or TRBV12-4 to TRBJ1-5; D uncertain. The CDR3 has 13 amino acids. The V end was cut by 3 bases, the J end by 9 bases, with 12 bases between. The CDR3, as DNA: TGTGCCAGCAGTTTTGCCCCCATTATGCCCCAGCATTTT. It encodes CASSFAPIMPQHF.

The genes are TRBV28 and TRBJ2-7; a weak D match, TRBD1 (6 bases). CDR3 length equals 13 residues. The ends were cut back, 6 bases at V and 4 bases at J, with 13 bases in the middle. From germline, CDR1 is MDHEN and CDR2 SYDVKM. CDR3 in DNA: TGTGCCAGCAGACCTATTGACAGGTACGAGCAGTACTTC. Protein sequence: CASRPIDRYEQYF.

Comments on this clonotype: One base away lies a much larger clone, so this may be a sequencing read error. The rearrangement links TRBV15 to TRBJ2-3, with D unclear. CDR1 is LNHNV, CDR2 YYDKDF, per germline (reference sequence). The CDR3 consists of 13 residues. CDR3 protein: CATSLLLADTQNF. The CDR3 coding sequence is TGTGCCACCAGCCTTCTTTTGGCAGATACGCAGAATTTT.

CDR3 coding DNA: TGTGCCAGCAGCCCCCCCCGGCTAGCGGGAGGGCCGATAATTCCAGATACGCAGTATTTT. Translated: CASSPPRLAGGPIIPDTQYF. This chain connects TRBV9 to TRBJ2-3; 12 bases are shared with TRBD2. The ends lost 4 bases at V and 4 bases at J; junction bases unmatched: 19. The CDR3 has 20 amino acids. CDR1 is SGDLS, CDR2 YYNGEE, per germline. The full variable domain, completed using reference TRBV9 and TRBJ2-3, is DSGVTQTPKHLITATGQRVTLRCSPRSGDLSVYWYQQSLDQGLQFLIQYYNGEERAKGNILERFSAQQFPDLHSELNLSSLELGDSALYFCASSPPRLAGGPIIPDTQYFGPGTRLTVL.

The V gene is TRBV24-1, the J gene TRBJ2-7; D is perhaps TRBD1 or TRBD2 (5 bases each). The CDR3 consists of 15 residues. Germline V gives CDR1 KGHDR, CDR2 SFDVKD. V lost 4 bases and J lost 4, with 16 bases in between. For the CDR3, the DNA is TGTGCCACCAGTGACCCCCGGGACGCAGAGTACGAGCAGTACTTC. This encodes CATSDPRDAEYEQYF.

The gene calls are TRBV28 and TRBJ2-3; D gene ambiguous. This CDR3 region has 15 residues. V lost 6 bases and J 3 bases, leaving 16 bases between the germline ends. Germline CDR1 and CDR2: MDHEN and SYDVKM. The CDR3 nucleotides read TGTGCCAGCAGCACCTGGGGATTAAAGACAGATACGCAGTATTTT. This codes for CASSTWGLKTDTQYF. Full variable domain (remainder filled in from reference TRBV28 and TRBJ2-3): DVKVTQSSRYLVKRTGEKVFLECVQDMDHENMFWYRQDPGLGLRLIYFSYDVKMKEKGDIPEGYSVSREKKERFSLILESASTNQTSMYLCASSTWGLKTDTQYFGPGTRLTVL.

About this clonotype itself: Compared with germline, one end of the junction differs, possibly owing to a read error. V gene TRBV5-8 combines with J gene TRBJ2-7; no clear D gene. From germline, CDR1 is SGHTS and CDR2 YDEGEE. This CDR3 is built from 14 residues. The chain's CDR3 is CVSSLGVLVYEQYF. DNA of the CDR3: TGTGTCAGCAGCTTGGGCGTCCTTGTCTACGAGCAGTACTTC.

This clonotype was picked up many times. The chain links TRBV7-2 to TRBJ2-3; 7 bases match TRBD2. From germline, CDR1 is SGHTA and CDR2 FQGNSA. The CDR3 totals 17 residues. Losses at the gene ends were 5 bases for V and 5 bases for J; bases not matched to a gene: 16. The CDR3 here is CASSHYPGAGEGDTQYF. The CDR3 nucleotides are TGTGCCAGCAGCCATTACCCAGGCGCGGGGGAGGGAGATACGCAGTATTTT.

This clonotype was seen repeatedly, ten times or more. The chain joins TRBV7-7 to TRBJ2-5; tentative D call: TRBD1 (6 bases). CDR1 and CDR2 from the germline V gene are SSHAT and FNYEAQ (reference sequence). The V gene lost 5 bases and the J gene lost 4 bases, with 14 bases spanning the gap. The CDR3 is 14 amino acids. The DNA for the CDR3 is TGTGCCAGCAGCCCTACCCCAGGGGTAGAGACCCAGTACTTC. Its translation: CASSPTPGVETQYF.

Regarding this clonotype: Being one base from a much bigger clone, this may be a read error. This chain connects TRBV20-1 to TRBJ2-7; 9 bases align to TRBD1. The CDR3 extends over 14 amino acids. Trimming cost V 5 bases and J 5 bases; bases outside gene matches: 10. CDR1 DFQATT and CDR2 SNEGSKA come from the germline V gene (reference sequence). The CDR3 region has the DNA TGCAGTGCTGATACCGGGACAGGGATCCACGAGCAGTACTTC. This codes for CSADTGTGIHEQYF.

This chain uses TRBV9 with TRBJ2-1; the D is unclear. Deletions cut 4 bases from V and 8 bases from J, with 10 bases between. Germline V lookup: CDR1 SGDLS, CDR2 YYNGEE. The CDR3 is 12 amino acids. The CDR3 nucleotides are TGTGCCAGCAGCCCAGGCCCCCATGAGCAGTTCTTC. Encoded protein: CASSPGPHEQFF.

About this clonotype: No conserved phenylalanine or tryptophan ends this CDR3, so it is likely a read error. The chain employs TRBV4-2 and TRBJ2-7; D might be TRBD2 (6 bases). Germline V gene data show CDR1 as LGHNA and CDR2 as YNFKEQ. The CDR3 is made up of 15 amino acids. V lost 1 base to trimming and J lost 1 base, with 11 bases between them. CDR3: CASSQGNSGSYEQYL. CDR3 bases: TGTGCCAGCAGCCAAGGTAATAGCGGATCCTACGAGCAGTACCTC.

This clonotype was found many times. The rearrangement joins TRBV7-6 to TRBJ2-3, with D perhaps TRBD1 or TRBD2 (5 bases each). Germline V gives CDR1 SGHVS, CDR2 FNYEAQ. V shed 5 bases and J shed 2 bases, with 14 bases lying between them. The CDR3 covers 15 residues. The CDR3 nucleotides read TGTGCCAGCAGCGGGAGAGAGGGGACCACAGATACGCAGTATTTT. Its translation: CASSGREGTTDTQYF. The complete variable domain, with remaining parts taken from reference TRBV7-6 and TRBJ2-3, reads GAGVSQSPRYKVTKRGQDVALRCDPISGHVSLYWYRQALGQGPEFLTYFNYEAQQDKSGLPNDRFSAERPEGSISTLTIQRTEQRDSAMYRCASSGREGTTDTQYFGPGTRLTVL.